The entry that follows covers one T cell receptor beta chain sequence. Its antigen is not identified. This record belongs to a study of graft-versus-host responses after intestinal transplantation. Study details: Once they had received anti-thymocyte globulin induction, all recipients took tacrolimus and steroids for roughly three years.

The CDR3 contains 14 residues. J lost 16 bases, V lost 0 bases, and 14 bases had no gene match. Germline V gene lookup returns CDR1 GTSNPN and CDR2 SVGIG (reference sequence). Sequenced by immunoSEQ multiplex PCR; TCRdb stores in-frame clones only, minus some. The profile shows tens of thousands of clones, 91% of them singletons. This chain uses TRBV30 with TRBJ2-4; 8 nucleotides line up with TRBD1. The sequence was obtained from a human donor who received an intestinal transplant. This sample comprised unstimulated CD8+ T cells sorted from spleen or lymph node cells, obtained before intestinal transplant. The CDR3 protein is CAWSVLAGQATKYF. The CDR3 DNA sequence: TGTGCCTGGAGTGTTCTTGCGGGACAGGCTACGAAATACTTC.